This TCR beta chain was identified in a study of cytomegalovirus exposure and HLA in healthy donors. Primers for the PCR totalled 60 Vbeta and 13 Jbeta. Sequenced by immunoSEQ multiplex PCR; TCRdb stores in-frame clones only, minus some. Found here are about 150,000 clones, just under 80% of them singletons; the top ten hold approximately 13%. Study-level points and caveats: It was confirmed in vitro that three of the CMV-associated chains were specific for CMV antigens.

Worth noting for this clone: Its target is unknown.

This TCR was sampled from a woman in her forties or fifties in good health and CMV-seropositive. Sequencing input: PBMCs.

CDR3 nucleotide sequence: TGTGCCAGCAGCTTAGTAATAACAGGGGGCAATTCACCCCTCCACTTT. Translated, it gives CASSLVITGGNSPLHF. This chain connects TRBV7-9 to TRBJ1-6; 9 bases align to TRBD1. The CDR3 is 16 residues long. The J segment lost 7 bases and the V segment lost 1 base, leaving 5 bases of the junction unmatched. Germline V gene lookup returns CDR1 SEHNR and CDR2 FQNEAQ (reference sequence).